A selection of T cell receptor beta chains follows, all from one sample in a study of T cell changes during pregnancy in multiple sclerosis. The protocol was immunoSEQ multiplex PCR, while the TCRdb copy is restricted to in-frame clones and leaves out a portion. The sample gives fewer than 110,000 clones, around 90% of which show up once; over 0.65% is in the top ten. The source was peripheral blood, collected in the third trimester of pregnancy. The receptor set was obtained from a female donor in good health, enrolled as a control in a pregnancy study. CDR3s include the opening cysteine and the closing phenylalanine or tryptophan. The D gene is left open where the match is weak. Not every row has a clone size; where given, it reads once, few, many or a size class.

D gene,CDR3 length,clone size,J gene,V gene,CDR3 DNA,CDR3 protein
TRBD2,16,NA,TRBJ2-1,TRBV11-1,TGTGCCAGCAGCTTAATGGGACTACCCGACCAGGATGAGCAGTTCTTC,CASSLMGLPDQDEQFF
NA,19,NA,TRBJ1-6,TRBV21-1,TGTGCCAGCAGCAGGAGACTTCCGGGACAGAGCGATCTTGGTTCACCCCTCCACTTT,CASSRRLPGQSDLGSPLHF
NA,17,NA,TRBJ1-5,TRBV19,TGTGCCAGTACCACCAAACTCCGACAGCCCAGCAATCAGCCCCAGCATTTT,CASTTKLRQPSNQPQHF
NA,14,once,TRBJ1-2,TRBV18,TGTGCCAGCTCACCATCAGGTGGTAACTATGGCTACACCTTC,CASSPSGGNYGYTF
NA,13,NA,TRBJ1-2,TRBV7-9,TGTGCCAGCAGCTTAGCGGCAGGGAATGGCTACACCTTC,CASSLAAGNGYTF
TRBD2,14,NA,TRBJ2-5,TRBV30,TGTGCCTGGAGTCGGACTAGCGGGTCGGAGACCCAGTACTTC,CAWSRTSGSETQYF
NA,14,NA,TRBJ1-2,TRBV5-6,TGTGCCAGCAGCTTGGCCGACAGGAACTATGGCTACACCTTC,CASSLADRNYGYTF
NA,14,NA,TRBJ1-1,TRBV6-1,TGTGCCAGCAGTGGAGGGGGGGACTGGTCTGAAGCTTTCTTT,CASSGGGDWSEAFF
NA,16,NA,TRBJ1-2,TRBV7-9,TGTGCCAGCAGCGCGAGCCCTTCGACAGCTAACTATGGCTACACCTTC,CASSASPSTANYGYTF
NA,17,NA,TRBJ1-2,TRBV18,TGTGCCAGCTCAATAATGACAGTCCAATCCGCCGACTATGGCTACACCTTC,CASSIMTVQSADYGYTF
TRBD2,16,NA,TRBJ2-1,TRBV5-1,TGCGCCAGCAGCCCAATAGCGGGGGGGCCTTTAAATGAGCAGTTCTTC,CASSPIAGGPLNEQFF
TRBD1,14,NA,TRBJ1-4,TRBV7-9,TGTGCCAGCAGCCCGACAGGGGGGACTGAAAAACTGTTTTTT,CASSPTGGTEKLFF
TRBD2,16,NA,TRBJ2-3,TRBV5-1,TGCGCCAGCAGCTTGGCTAGCGGGGGGGCCTCAGATACGCAGTATTTT,CASSLASGGASDTQYF
NA,15,once,TRBJ2-7,TRBV7-9,TGTGCCAGCAGCCCTATTGGGGCAGGAGCCTACGAGCAGTACTTC,CASSPIGAGAYEQYF
NA,14,NA,TRBJ1-1,TRBV4-1,TGCGCCAGCAGTTCTAGGACCCGGGAGACTGAAGCTTTCTTT,CASSSRTRETEAFF
TRBD2,15,NA,TRBJ2-5,TRBV15,TGTGCCACCAGCAGAGGCGAGACTAGCGGGGAGACCCAGTACTTC,CATSRGETSGETQYF
NA,14,NA,TRBJ2-4,TRBV18,TGTGCCAGCTCACCCCCACCAGACAGAAACATTCAGTACTTC,CASSPPPDRNIQYF
NA,16,NA,TRBJ1-3,TRBV6-5,TGTGCCAGCAGTTACGCCACAGGGCTCTCTGGAAACACCATATATTTT,CASSYATGLSGNTIYF
NA,14,NA,TRBJ1-3,TRBV5-1,TGCGCCAGCAGTAGTACAGAAGCTGGAAACACCATATATTTT,CASSSTEAGNTIYF
NA,14,NA,TRBJ1-1,TRBV12-1,TGTGCCAGCAGCGCCAACCGAGGGTTGTCTGAAGCTTTCTTT,CASSANRGLSEAFF
TRBD1,17,NA,TRBJ2-6,TRBV27,TGTGCCAGCAGTTCCGGGACAGCCCAGTCTGGGGCCAACGTCCTGACTTTC,CASSSGTAQSGANVLTF
TRBD1,16,NA,TRBJ2-2,TRBV5-1,TGCGCCAGCAGCTACAGGGGTCCGGTGAACACCGGGGAGCTGTTTTTT,CASSYRGPVNTGELFF
NA,13,few,TRBJ1-1,TRBV7-2,TGTGCCAGCACCTTCAGGCTCACCACTGAAGCTTTCTTT,CASTFRLTTEAFF
NA,15,NA,TRBJ2-1,TRBV27,TGTGCCAGCAAGATCCGGGACACTAACTACAATGAGCAGTTCTTC,CASKIRDTNYNEQFF
NA,14,NA,TRBJ2-1,TRBV5-1,TGCGCCAGCAGCTTAGGACAGTCAACTAATGAGCAGTTCTTC,CASSLGQSTNEQFF
NA,11,NA,TRBJ2-1,TRBV30,TGTGCCTGGAGTCCTTCTTTAGAGCAGTTCTTC,CAWSPSLEQFF
NA,14,NA,TRBJ1-5,TRBV5-5,TGTGCCAGCAGCTCACTAAATAGCAATCAGCCCCAGCATTTT,CASSSLNSNQPQHF
TRBD2,16,NA,TRBJ2-3,TRBV9,TGTGCCAGCAGCGCCGGACTAGCGGCTGCTGTGAGGACGCAGTATTTT,CASSAGLAAAVRTQYF
TRBD2,17,NA,TRBJ2-1,TRBV15,TGTGCCACCAGCAGAGATTCCGGGGGGGTCAGGTACAATGAGCAGTTCTTC,CATSRDSGGVRYNEQFF
TRBD2,14,NA,TRBJ2-7,TRBV19,TGTGCCAGTAGACCGACTAGCGGATCCTACGAGCAGTACTTC,CASRPTSGSYEQYF
TRBD1,16,NA,TRBJ1-6,TRBV9,TGTGCCAGCAGCGCTGGGACAGGGGGCCTTAATTCACCCCTCCACTTT,CASSAGTGGLNSPLHF
TRBD2,16,NA,TRBJ2-3,TRBV9,TGTGCCAGCAGCGCCCTTCGGACTAGCGGCGGAGATACGCAGTATTTT,CASSALRTSGGDTQYF
NA,15,once,TRBJ1-5,TRBV2,TGTGCCAGCAGTGCCCAAAGAGATAGCAATCAGCCCCAGCATTTT,CASSAQRDSNQPQHF
TRBD1,16,NA,TRBJ1-1,TRBV9,TGTGCCAGCAGCGCCCTTGCTCAGGGGGCATGGACTGAAGCTTTCTTT,CASSALAQGAWTEAFF
NA,16,NA,TRBJ1-2,TRBV6-5,TGTGCCAGCAGTTCAAAGGTGGCCATACTGGGACACGGCTACACCTTC,CASSSKVAILGHGYTF
TRBD1,14,NA,TRBJ1-2,TRBV11-3,TGTGCCAGCAGTAACCGGGACAGGGACTATGGCTACACCTTC,CASSNRDRDYGYTF
TRBD2,16,NA,TRBJ2-1,TRBV4-3,TGCGCCAGCAGCCAGGAACTAGCGGGGTCCTACAATGAGCAGTTCTTC,CASSQELAGSYNEQFF
NA,14,NA,TRBJ2-7,TRBV11-3,TGTGCCAGCAGCTTGTACAGTTCCTCCTACGAGCAGTACTTC,CASSLYSSSYEQYF
TRBD1,14,once,TRBJ1-2,TRBV5-4,TGTGCCAGCAGCCAGACAGGGGCCGACTATGGCTACACCTTC,CASSQTGADYGYTF
TRBD2,15,few,TRBJ2-1,TRBV5-5,TGTGCCAGCAGCTACGGGCAACTAGCGGGCAATGAGCAGTTCTTC,CASSYGQLAGNEQFF
TRBD1,16,NA,TRBJ2-7,TRBV5-1,TGCGCCAGCAGCACAGGGACAGGACGATCTCCTAGGGAGCAGTACTTC,CASSTGTGRSPREQYF
NA,13,NA,TRBJ2-1,TRBV6-1,TGTGCCAGCAGTGAATCAGGGTCCAATGAGCAGTTCTTC,CASSESGSNEQFF
NA,15,NA,TRBJ1-1,TRBV6-1,TGTGCCAGCAGTGCCACACCAGGGATGAACACTGAAGCTTTCTTT,CASSATPGMNTEAFF
TRBD1,14,NA,TRBJ1-5,TRBV27,TGTGCCAGCAGTTACAGGGGGCTCAGTCAGCCCCAGCATTTT,CASSYRGLSQPQHF
NA,14,NA,TRBJ2-1,TRBV9,TGTGCCAGCAGCGTAGTTACGGTTTACAATGAGCAGTTCTTC,CASSVVTVYNEQFF
NA,14,NA,TRBJ1-1,TRBV4-3,TGCGCCAGCAGCCGGGGGACGGGAGGGGCTGAAGCTTTCTTT,CASSRGTGGAEAFF
TRBD1,17,NA,TRBJ2-6,TRBV19,TGTGCCAGTAGTATCGGTCAGGGGGCGAGGGGGGCCAACGTCCTGACTTTC,CASSIGQGARGANVLTF
NA,14,few,TRBJ1-1,TRBV30,TGTGCCTGGAGTACGGGAGTATGGATGAATGAAGCTTTCTTT,CAWSTGVWMNEAFF
TRBD1,15,NA,TRBJ2-7,TRBV6-1,TGTGCCAGCAGTGGCGACAGGGGATTCTCCTACGAGCAGTACTTC,CASSGDRGFSYEQYF
TRBD1,15,NA,TRBJ2-5,TRBV11-3,TGTGCCAGCAGCACCCGGGACAGGGGTAGAGAGACCCAGTACTTC,CASSTRDRGRETQYF
NA,13,NA,TRBJ1-4,TRBV30,TGTGCCTGGAGCCACACAGGGCCTGGAAAACTGTTTTTT,CAWSHTGPGKLFF
NA,13,NA,TRBJ2-3,TRBV11-2,TGTGCCAGCAGCTTAGGGGGTCAGGGCGCGCAGTATTTT,CASSLGGQGAQYF
TRBD2,16,NA,TRBJ2-3,TRBV5-4,TGTGCCAGCAGCTCACGGAAAGCGGGGGGGATGGATACGCAGTATTTT,CASSSRKAGGMDTQYF
NA,13,NA,TRBJ2-7,TRBV30,TGTGCCTGGACACAGGAAAGCTCCTACGAGCAGTACTTC,CAWTQESSYEQYF
NA,13,NA,TRBJ1-1,TRBV6-6,TGTGCCAGCTTCTTGAGGCAGGGGACTGAAGCTTTCTTT,CASFLRQGTEAFF